Given below is one T cell receptor beta chain in context. The antigen is undetermined. One end of the junction does not line up with germline, which may come from a read error. The table came from immunoSEQ multiplex PCR; TCRdb's copy has only in-frame clones and leaves some out. The sample lists 2.5 million or so clones; more than 80% were seen once. Per germline, CDR1 SGHKS and CDR2 YYEKEE (reference sequence). This CDR3 region has 11 residues. The record originates from a study of shared clonotypes between healthy human individuals. Study results and limitations: About 5% of naive CD4 clonotypes were shared across a few donors.

This receptor was obtained from a man between 18 and 35 years old in good health. V usage is TRBV5-5 and J usage is TRBJ2-7, with D unclear. The sample was naive CD4+ T cells sorted from blood. The subset: CD45RA+ positively selected. CDR3 sequence (DNA): TGTGCCAGCAGCTCTCCCTACGGGCAGTACTTC. The encoded protein is CASSSPYGQYF.